Listed below are T cell receptor beta chains from one sample, sequenced in a study of vaccination effects on CD4 cells after COVID-19. Their recognized antigens are unknown. The table came from immunoSEQ multiplex PCR; TCRdb's copy has only in-frame clones and leaves some out. The sample has tens of thousands of clones, 73% seen once. Sequencing used CD4+ T cells from PBMCs cultured without peptide, obtained after COVID-19 vaccination. Source of these receptors: a human donor who received a COVID-19 vaccine. Both conserved end residues are part of each CDR3. Fields, in order: clone size, J gene, V gene, D gene, CDR3 protein, CDR3 DNA. A D gene is named only where the DNA matches it firmly. Only part of the rows carry a size: once, few, many, or a class if the clone is expanded.

size: .; J: TRBJ1-2; V: TRBV19; D: .; CDR3: CATLGTSTGSYGYTF; DNA: TGTGCCACTCTAGGGACCTCGACAGGAAGTTATGGCTACACCTTC
size: .; J: TRBJ2-1; V: TRBV7-2; D: .; CDR3: CASSLVVAYNEQFF; DNA: TGTGCCAGCAGCTTAGTGGTGGCCTACAATGAGCAGTTCTTC
size: .; J: TRBJ2-4; V: TRBV28; D: .; CDR3: CASSSTGFVAKNIQYF; DNA: TGTGCCAGCAGTTCTACAGGATTCGTAGCCAAAAACATTCAGTACTTC
size: few; J: TRBJ1-6; V: TRBV6-5; D: TRBD1; CDR3: CASNYRGGMALHF; DNA: TGTGCCAGCAACTACAGGGGAGGTATGGCCCTCCACTTT
size: .; J: TRBJ2-3; V: TRBV6-4; D: .; CDR3: CASSDSFSTDTQYF; DNA: TGTGCCAGCAGTGACTCGTTTAGCACAGATACGCAGTATTTT
size: .; J: TRBJ1-3; V: TRBV19; D: .; CDR3: CASRALSGNTIYF; DNA: TGTGCCAGTAGGGCCCTTTCAGGAAACACCATATATTTT
size: .; J: TRBJ2-1; V: TRBV7-3; D: TRBD2; CDR3: CASRSSGANNEQFF; DNA: TGTGCCAGCAGAAGTAGCGGGGCGAACAATGAGCAGTTCTTC
size: .; J: TRBJ1-6; V: TRBV3-1/TRBV3-2; D: .; CDR3: CASSQDSQEYSPLHF; DNA: TGTGCCAGCAGCCAAGATTCCCAGGAGTATTCACCCCTCCACTTT
size: .; J: TRBJ2-5; V: TRBV11-2; D: TRBD1; CDR3: CASSRQGSSQETQYF; DNA: TGTGCCAGCAGCCGACAGGGTTCGTCCCAAGAGACCCAGTACTTC
size: .; J: TRBJ1-5; V: TRBV28; D: .; CDR3: CASRKTANLNSNQPQHF; DNA: TGTGCCAGCAGGAAGACAGCGAACCTAAATAGCAATCAGCCCCAGCATTTT
size: .; J: TRBJ2-5; V: TRBV6-1; D: .; CDR3: CASSEEGWAVEVTQYF; DNA: TGTGCCAGCAGTGAAGAGGGTTGGGCAGTTGAAGTGACCCAGTACTTC
size: .; J: TRBJ1-2; V: TRBV29-1; D: TRBD1; CDR3: CSWGQGDSYTF; DNA: TGCAGCTGGGGACAGGGAGATAGCTACACCTTC
size: few; J: TRBJ1-1; V: TRBV2; D: .; CDR3: CASIQGHGTEAFF; DNA: TGTGCCAGCATTCAGGGTCACGGCACTGAAGCTTTCTTT
size: .; J: TRBJ2-4; V: TRBV5-3; D: .; CDR3: CARSLGAGVAKNIQYF; DNA: TGTGCCAGAAGCCTGGGGGCAGGGGTGGCCAAAAACATTCAGTACTTC
size: .; J: TRBJ2-2; V: TRBV5-6; D: .; CDR3: CASSSPWGSANTGELFF; DNA: TGTGCCAGCAGCTCCCCCTGGGGAAGCGCGAACACCGGGGAGCTGTTTTTT
size: few; J: TRBJ1-5; V: TRBV7-2; D: .; CDR3: CASSFEVGQPQHF; DNA: TGTGCCAGCAGCTTCGAAGTAGGTCAGCCCCAGCATTTT
size: .; J: TRBJ1-2; V: TRBV27; D: TRBD1; CDR3: CASRPPGQGNGYTF; DNA: TGTGCCAGCAGACCTCCGGGACAGGGGAATGGCTACACCTTC
size: .; J: TRBJ1-5; V: TRBV6-6; D: TRBD1; CDR3: CASREDRVGYQPQHF; DNA: TGTGCCAGCAGAGAAGACAGGGTCGGGTATCAGCCCCAGCATTTT
size: few; J: TRBJ1-5; V: TRBV19; D: .; CDR3: CASSIDNNQPQHF; DNA: TGTGCCAGTAGTATTGACAACAATCAGCCCCAGCATTTT
size: once; J: TRBJ1-2; V: TRBV14; D: TRBD1; CDR3: CASSHLGQDYYGYTF; DNA: TGTGCCAGCAGCCACCTCGGACAGGATTACTATGGCTACACCTTC
size: .; J: TRBJ2-2; V: TRBV2; D: .; CDR3: CATKRDTYEGELFF; DNA: TGTGCCACCAAACGGGACACCTACGAAGGGGAGCTGTTTTTT
size: .; J: TRBJ1-5; V: TRBV18; D: .; CDR3: CASSRNTNQPQHF; DNA: TGTGCCAGCTCACGGAACACCAATCAGCCCCAGCATTTT